A selection of T cell receptor beta chains follows, all from one sample in a study of T-cell reconstitution after alpha-beta-depleted transplantation in children. TCRdb used MiXCR to reprocess the PCR reads, holding one entry per CDR3 protein. Of over 200,000 distinct CDR3 sequences listed, roughly 11% are singletons. Source: PBMCs, taken before TCRalphabeta/CD19-depleted stem cell transplant. The receptors were gathered from a child younger than two with acute myeloid leukemia, due to receive a stem cell transplant. Both conserved end residues are part of each CDR3. D genes are given only for firm matches. Only part of the rows carry a size: once, few, many, or a class if the clone is expanded.

cdr3_aa: CASSFVSLNTEAFF
cdr3_nt: TGTGCCAGCAGTTTTGTCTCTTTGAACACTGAAGCTTTCTTT
v_call: TRBV28
d_call: .
j_call: TRBJ1-1
clone_size: many

cdr3_aa: CASSVRDRGTGYTF
cdr3_nt: TGTGCCAGCAGCGTCCGGGACAGGGGAACTGGCTACACCTTC
v_call: TRBV7-2
d_call: TRBD1
j_call: TRBJ1-2
clone_size: many

cdr3_aa: CASSRGQDTNTGELFF
cdr3_nt: TGCGCCAGCAGCCGCGGACAGGATACGAACACCGGGGAGCTGTTTTTT
v_call: TRBV5-1
d_call: TRBD1
j_call: TRBJ2-2
clone_size: .

cdr3_aa: CASSPAGGRALNEQFF
cdr3_nt: TGTGCCAGCAGTCCCGCCGGCGGGAGGGCCCTCAATGAGCAGTTCTTC
v_call: TRBV28
d_call: TRBD2
j_call: TRBJ2-1
clone_size: many

cdr3_aa: CASSQDSTNEKLFF
cdr3_nt: TGCGCCAGCAGCCAGGACTCAACTAATGAAAAACTGTTTTTT
v_call: TRBV5-1
d_call: .
j_call: TRBJ1-4
clone_size: many

cdr3_aa: CASSLRYPSGSYEQYF
cdr3_nt: TGTGCCAGCAGTCTTAGGTATCCTAGCGGGAGCTACGAGCAGTACTTC
v_call: TRBV6-1
d_call: TRBD2
j_call: TRBJ2-7
clone_size: many

cdr3_aa: CASSLMGGRDSYNGQFF
cdr3_nt: TGTGCCAGCAGTCTCATGGGAGGGCGGGACAGCTACAATGGGCAGTTCTTC
v_call: TRBV28
d_call: .
j_call: TRBJ2-1
clone_size: many

cdr3_aa: CASSFLQGRTGELFF
cdr3_nt: TGCGCCAGCAGCTTCTTACAGGGACGAACCGGGGAGCTGTTTTTT
v_call: TRBV5-1
d_call: .
j_call: TRBJ2-2
clone_size: many

cdr3_aa: CASSRKGGETQYF
cdr3_nt: TGTGCCAGCAGTAGGAAGGGGGGGGAGACCCAGTACTTC
v_call: TRBV7-2
d_call: .
j_call: TRBJ2-5
clone_size: many

cdr3_aa: CASSFTASSYEQYF
cdr3_nt: TGTGCCAGCAGCTTCACAGCTAGCTCCTACGAGCAGTACTTC
v_call: TRBV7-2
d_call: .
j_call: TRBJ2-7
clone_size: .

cdr3_aa: CASSRMLNTGELFF
cdr3_nt: TGCGCCAGCAGTCGGATGTTGAACACCGGGGAGCTGTTTTTT
v_call: TRBV5-1
d_call: .
j_call: TRBJ2-2
clone_size: many

cdr3_aa: CASSLAGRRGPSGALSYEQYF
cdr3_nt: TGTGCCAGCAGCTTAGCGGGTCGAAGGGGGCCTAGCGGAGCCCTCTCCTACGAGCAGTACTTC
v_call: TRBV11-1
d_call: .
j_call: TRBJ2-7
clone_size: many

cdr3_aa: CASSGFLGDTQYF
cdr3_nt: TGTGCCAGCAGTGGTTTCTTGGGGGATACGCAGTATTTT
v_call: TRBV2
d_call: .
j_call: TRBJ2-3
clone_size: many

cdr3_aa: CASSQMRTSGSIEQYF
cdr3_nt: TGTGCCAGCAGCCAAATGAGGACTAGCGGGTCCATCGAGCAGTACTTC
v_call: TRBV3-1
d_call: TRBD2
j_call: TRBJ2-7
clone_size: many

cdr3_aa: CASSRLQRPEAFF
cdr3_nt: TGTGCCAGCAGCCGTCTTCAACGGCCTGAAGCTTTCTTT
v_call: TRBV12-3/TRBV12-4
d_call: .
j_call: TRBJ1-1
clone_size: many

cdr3_aa: CSARAALGLPSTDTQYF
cdr3_nt: TGCAGTGCTAGAGCCGCCCTCGGACTACCGAGCACAGATACGCAGTATTTT
v_call: TRBV20-1
d_call: .
j_call: TRBJ2-3
clone_size: many

cdr3_aa: CASSLEGGEKGETQYF
cdr3_nt: TGCGCCAGCAGCTTGGAAGGGGGGGAAAAAGGAGAGACCCAGTACTTC
v_call: TRBV5-1
d_call: .
j_call: TRBJ2-5
clone_size: .

cdr3_aa: CASSLPGREQYF
cdr3_nt: TGCGCCAGCAGCCTCCCGGGCCGGGAGCAGTACTTC
v_call: TRBV5-1
d_call: .
j_call: TRBJ2-7
clone_size: many

cdr3_aa: CASSQGGRNTEAFF
cdr3_nt: TGCGCCAGCAGCCAAGGAGGGAGGAACACTGAAGCTTTCTTT
v_call: TRBV4-3
d_call: .
j_call: TRBJ1-1
clone_size: many

cdr3_aa: CSAGPSTDTQYF
cdr3_nt: TGCAGCGCGGGACCTAGCACAGATACGCAGTATTTT
v_call: TRBV29-1
d_call: .
j_call: TRBJ2-3
clone_size: many

cdr3_aa: CSARAPGETQYF
cdr3_nt: TGCAGTGCTAGAGCCCCGGGGGAGACCCAGTACTTC
v_call: TRBV20-1
d_call: .
j_call: TRBJ2-5
clone_size: many

cdr3_aa: CAWSQRGAQPQHF
cdr3_nt: TGTGCCTGGAGCCAACGGGGGGCTCAGCCCCAGCATTTT
v_call: TRBV30
d_call: .
j_call: TRBJ1-5
clone_size: .

cdr3_aa: CASSGVSGNIQYF
cdr3_nt: TGTGCCAGCAGCGGGGTTAGCGGAAACATTCAGTACTTC
v_call: TRBV9
d_call: .
j_call: TRBJ2-4
clone_size: many

cdr3_aa: CASSFSGAGTGELFF
cdr3_nt: TGTGCCAGCAGTTTTTCCGGGGCCGGTACCGGGGAGCTGTTTTTT
v_call: TRBV12-3/TRBV12-4
d_call: .
j_call: TRBJ2-2
clone_size: many

cdr3_aa: CASSERDKQFF
cdr3_nt: TGTGCCAGCAGTGAAAGGGATAAGCAGTTCTTC
v_call: TRBV25-1
d_call: .
j_call: TRBJ2-1
clone_size: many

cdr3_aa: CASSLQAEAFF
cdr3_nt: TGTGCCAGCAGTTTGCAGGCTGAAGCTTTCTTT
v_call: TRBV12-3/TRBV12-4
d_call: .
j_call: TRBJ1-1
clone_size: once

cdr3_aa: CASSLGLAGHSTDTQYF
cdr3_nt: TGCGCCAGCAGCTTAGGACTAGCGGGACATAGCACAGATACGCAGTATTTT
v_call: TRBV5-1
d_call: TRBD2
j_call: TRBJ2-3
clone_size: many

cdr3_aa: CASREDSGYGYTF
cdr3_nt: TGTGCCAGCAGGGAAGACAGCGGCTATGGCTACACCTTC
v_call: TRBV12-3/TRBV12-4
d_call: .
j_call: TRBJ1-2
clone_size: once

cdr3_aa: CASSPKGIYYEQYF
cdr3_nt: TGTGCCAGCTCACCGAAGGGAATTTACTACGAGCAGTACTTC
v_call: TRBV18
d_call: .
j_call: TRBJ2-7
clone_size: many

cdr3_aa: CATSEAGGNTGELFF
cdr3_nt: TGTGCCACCAGTGAAGCAGGGGGAAACACCGGGGAGCTGTTTTTT
v_call: TRBV24-1
d_call: TRBD1
j_call: TRBJ2-2
clone_size: few

cdr3_aa: CASSLGSGANYGYTF
cdr3_nt: TGCGCCAGCAGCTTGGGATCAGGGGCTAACTATGGCTACACCTTC
v_call: TRBV5-1
d_call: .
j_call: TRBJ1-2
clone_size: many

cdr3_aa: CAIRDSPRGAFF
cdr3_nt: TGTGCCATCAGGGACAGCCCCAGGGGGGCTTTCTTT
v_call: TRBV10-3
d_call: TRBD1
j_call: TRBJ1-1
clone_size: many

cdr3_aa: CASSFSGTAYNSPLHF
cdr3_nt: TGTGCCAGCTCATTTTCCGGGACGGCATATAATTCACCCCTCCACTTT
v_call: TRBV18
d_call: .
j_call: TRBJ1-6
clone_size: many

cdr3_aa: CASSLPTLEPMNTEAFF
cdr3_nt: TGTGCCAGCAGCTTACCCACATTGGAGCCGATGAACACTGAAGCTTTCTTT
v_call: TRBV7-9
d_call: .
j_call: TRBJ1-1
clone_size: few

cdr3_aa: CASSLSLVTDTQYF
cdr3_nt: TGTGCCAGCAGTTTATCGCTAGTAACAGATACGCAGTATTTT
v_call: TRBV28
d_call: .
j_call: TRBJ2-3
clone_size: many

cdr3_aa: CASSPRVQETQYF
cdr3_nt: TGTGCCAGCAGCCCCAGGGTGCAAGAGACCCAGTACTTC
v_call: TRBV14
d_call: .
j_call: TRBJ2-5
clone_size: many

cdr3_aa: CSASTGQALVNEQFF
cdr3_nt: TGCAGTGCCAGCACGGGGCAGGCTCTCGTCAATGAGCAGTTCTTC
v_call: TRBV20-1
d_call: .
j_call: TRBJ2-1
clone_size: .

cdr3_aa: CSATNFGGNEQFF
cdr3_nt: TGCAGTGCTACTAACTTCGGGGGCAATGAGCAGTTCTTC
v_call: TRBV20-1
d_call: .
j_call: TRBJ2-1
clone_size: many

cdr3_aa: CASRGSSYEQYF
cdr3_nt: TGTGCCAGTAGAGGGAGCTCCTACGAGCAGTACTTC
v_call: TRBV19
d_call: .
j_call: TRBJ2-7
clone_size: few

cdr3_aa: CSATGTSGGYADTQYF
cdr3_nt: TGCAGCGCAACCGGGACTAGCGGGGGGTATGCAGATACGCAGTATTTT
v_call: TRBV29-1
d_call: TRBD2
j_call: TRBJ2-3
clone_size: many